This is a list of T cell receptor beta chains from one sample in a study of PD-L1 blockade in urothelial cancer. Using immunoSEQ multiplex PCR, the repertoire was profiled, and TCRdb retains in-frame clones only, with some absent. This sample has 100,000 to 150,000 clones, with about 82% found just once. The source material was PBMCs, sampled around atezolizumab (anti-PD-L1) treatment. The receptors here all came from a man in his fifties or sixties with urothelial cancer. The CDR3 runs from the conserved cysteine through the conserved F or W. The D gene is left open where the match is weak. Size is stated for part of the rows, as once, few or many counts, or as a class when the clone is expanded.

j_call	clone_size	v_call	d_call	cdr3_aa	cdr3_nt
TRBJ1-2	.	TRBV19	.	CASSVDARVYGYTF	TGTGCCAGTAGTGTCGATGCGCGAGTCTATGGCTACACCTTC
TRBJ2-7	.	TRBV29-1	.	CSVSRAGPGSYEQYF	TGCAGCGTTTCCAGGGCAGGGCCAGGCTCCTACGAGCAGTACTTC
TRBJ2-3	.	TRBV6-5	.	CASSRQGARTDTQYF	TGTGCCAGCAGTAGGCAAGGGGCCCGCACAGATACGCAGTATTTT
TRBJ2-1	.	TRBV2	TRBD2	CASSVGPGGAEQFF	TGTGCCAGCAGTGTGGGCCCCGGGGGGGCTGAGCAGTTCTTC
TRBJ2-7	.	TRBV27	.	CASSYRDLGYEQYF	TGTGCCAGCAGTTACCGGGATCTAGGCTACGAGCAGTACTTC
TRBJ2-3	.	TRBV20-1	TRBD2	CSAREVDTQYF	TGCAGTGCTCGGGAGGTAGATACGCAGTATTTT
TRBJ2-1	.	TRBV7-8	.	CASSLVLGGIYNEQFF	TGTGCCAGCAGCTTAGTATTAGGGGGAATCTACAATGAGCAGTTCTTC
TRBJ1-3	.	TRBV4-1	TRBD1	CASSQGTGQGNTIYF	TGCGCCAGCAGCCAAGGGACAGGGCAAGGAAACACCATATATTTT
TRBJ2-7	once	TRBV28	.	CASRLGGNLVEQYF	TGTGCCAGCAGGCTCGGCGGGAATTTGGTCGAGCAGTACTTC
TRBJ2-7	.	TRBV18	TRBD2	CASSLSLASEQYF	TGTGCCAGCTCATTGTCACTAGCGAGCGAGCAGTACTTC
TRBJ2-1	once	TRBV18	.	CASSVGVSSYNEQFF	TGTGCCAGCTCTGTCGGGGTCAGCTCCTACAATGAGCAGTTCTTC
TRBJ2-5	.	TRBV19	.	CASSVEMGETQYF	TGTGCCAGTAGTGTGGAGATGGGAGAGACCCAGTACTTC
TRBJ2-2	few	TRBV2	TRBD2	CASSERLAGLGGELFF	TGTGCCAGCAGTGAACGGCTAGCGGGATTAGGCGGGGAGCTGTTTTTT
TRBJ2-2	many	TRBV5-5	.	CASSLKHLVNTGELFF	TGTGCCAGCAGCTTGAAACACCTGGTGAACACCGGGGAGCTGTTTTTT
TRBJ2-7	.	TRBV11-2	.	CASSFVDSGYEQYF	TGTGCCAGCAGCTTCGTTGATAGTGGCTACGAGCAGTACTTC
TRBJ2-4	.	TRBV5-1	TRBD2	CASSLDGTSLNIQYF	TGCGCCAGCAGCTTGGATGGGACTAGTTTAAACATTCAGTACTTC
TRBJ2-5	.	TRBV28	.	CASSLGAGAGEETQYF	TGTGCCAGCAGTTTGGGGGCAGGAGCAGGGGAAGAGACCCAGTACTTC
TRBJ2-5	.	TRBV6-1	.	CASSGLQETQYF	TGTGCCAGCAGTGGTCTTCAAGAGACCCAGTACTTC